The clone carrying this T cell receptor beta chain was recorded a few times. Its specificity is unknown. This sample stems from a study of blood T cells in healthy people across ages. Sample-barcoded 5' priming and a J-beta primer mix drove a second PCR of about 7 to 11 cycles. Tags on each cDNA molecule came from a template-switch adaptor with 12 random nucleotides. A single record per CDR3 protein comes from TCRdb applying MiXCR to the 5' RACE reads. The table records hundreds of thousands of distinct CDR3 sequences, around 26% of them present only once. The CDR3 has 16 residues. Between the trimmed V and J ends, which lost 3 bases and 3 bases, there was a span of 17 bases. Germline V gives CDR1 KGHSH, CDR2 LQKENI. The sample providers were healthy Caucasian people from Russia, aged about 6 to 90. Study-level findings and limits: Naive T cell percentage by flow cytometry tracked strongly with beta diversity. A roughly linear fall in TCR beta diversity per million T cells was seen with increasing age.

V usage is TRBV18 and J usage is TRBJ1-1; tentative D call: TRBD1 (5 bases). The clonotype comes from a woman over 75 in good health. Sequences were obtained from blood. The CDR3 DNA reads TGTGCCAGCTCACCCGGGGGACCAGGGACGGACACTGAAGCTTTCTTT. It translates to CASSPGGPGTDTEAFF. Full variable domain (rest looked up from reference TRBV18 and TRBJ1-1): NAGVMQNPRHLVRRRGQEARLRCSPMKGHSHVYWYRQLPEEGLKFMVYLQKENIIDESGMPKERFSAEFPKEGPSILRIQQVVRGDSAAYFCASSPGGPGTDTEAFFGQGTRLTVV.